A single sample gave rise to the 9 T cell receptor beta chains below, sequenced in a study of shared clonotypes between healthy human individuals. Measured with immunoSEQ multiplex PCR; TCRdb has only the in-frame clones, and not every one. The table lists about 480,000 clones, 60% to 80% of them singletons. Sequencing was performed on PBMCs. All receptors derive from a woman between 40 and 55 years old in good health. Some clones in this sample may be carry-over from other donors' samples.

The CDR3 DNA reads TGTGCCAGCAGCGAACAGGGGGTAGAGGGTCAGCCCCAGCATTTT. Protein sequence: CASSEQGVEGQPQHF. V and J are TRBV27 and TRBJ1-5; 8 bases are a match to TRBD1. The CDR3 consists of 15 residues. The ends lost 6 bases at V and 6 bases at J; junction bases unmatched: 10. The germline V gene has CDR1 MNHEY and CDR2 SMNVEV (reference sequence).

This clone appeared many times. The V and J genes are TRBV5-1 and TRBJ2-2; D ambiguous. CDR3 length: 13 amino acids. The ends were cut back, 2 bases at V and 5 bases at J, with 7 bases in the middle. The germline gives CDR1 SGHRS, CDR2 YFSETQ. The CDR3, as DNA: TGCGCCAGCAGCTTATCGGAAACCGGGGAGCTGTTTTTT. It translates to CASSLSETGELFF.

This clone appeared a single time. The V gene is TRBV18, the J gene TRBJ2-7; 7 bases match TRBD1. Germline loops: CDR1 KGHSH, CDR2 LQKENI. V dropped 1 base and J dropped 5; count of bases not matched to a gene: 2. The CDR3 sequence is 13 residues long. This chain's CDR3 is CASSPRQGDEQYF. In DNA form, the CDR3 reads TGTGCCAGCTCACCACGACAGGGAGACGAGCAGTACTTC. Full variable domain (outside the CDR3, taken from reference TRBV18 and TRBJ2-7): NAGVMQNPRHLVRRRGQEARLRCSPMKGHSHVYWYRQLPEEGLKFMVYLQKENIIDESGMPKERFSAEFPKEGPSILRIQQVVRGDSAAYFCASSPRQGDEQYFGPGTRLTVT.

This clone showed up just a few times. The V call is TRBV27, the J call TRBJ2-2; 7 bases map to TRBD2. J lost 0 bases, V lost 2 bases, and 6 bases had no gene match. CDR1 is MNHEY, CDR2 SMNVEV, per germline (reference sequence). This CDR3 region has 17 residues. As DNA, the CDR3 is TGTGCCAGCAGTTTAAACGGGAGGATCGCGAACACCGGGGAGCTGTTTTTT. It yields the protein CASSLNGRIANTGELFF.

This clone was seen ten or more times. The rearrangement uses TRBV28 and TRBJ2-1, with D perhaps TRBD2 (6 bases). This CDR3 region has 15 residues. The V and J ends lost 2 bases and 8 bases respectively, with 16 bases between them. Germline-derived CDR1 and CDR2 are MDHEN and SYDVKM. The CDR3 DNA reads as TGTGCCAGCAGTTTAAAAGAACGGGACTGGGATGAGCAGTTCTTC. Translation gives CASSLKERDWDEQFF. Together with reference TRBV28 and TRBJ2-1, the CDR3 gives the full variable domain: DVKVTQSSRYLVKRTGEKVFLECVQDMDHENMFWYRQDPGLGLRLIYFSYDVKMKEKGDIPEGYSVSREKKERFSLILESASTNQTSMYLCASSLKERDWDEQFFGPGTRLTVL.

This sequence joins TRBV18 and TRBJ2-7; 8 positions match TRBD2. Per the germline V gene, CDR1 is KGHSH and CDR2 is LQKENI. The trim removed 0 bases at V and 4 bases at J, leaving 5 bases unmatched. The CDR3 is made up of 15 amino acids. The DNA of the CDR3 is TGTGCCAGCTCACCACCCGGGACTAGAAGGTACGAGCAGTACTTC. Encoded protein: CASSPPGTRRYEQYF.

This rearrangement joins TRBV18 to TRBJ2-5, with D possibly called TRBD1 or TRBD2 (5 bases each). Germline V gene sequence: CDR1 KGHSH, CDR2 LQKENI. This CDR3 region has 16 residues. Between the trimmed V and J ends, which lost 3 bases and 4 bases, there was a span of 18 bases. CDR3 loop: CASSPFTAERGETQYF. The CDR3 DNA follows: TGTGCCAGCTCACCCTTTACCGCGGAGAGGGGAGAGACCCAGTACTTC.

The chain is built from TRBV5-1 and TRBJ2-7; TRBD1 aligns across 8 bases. V gave up 4 bases and J gave up 6 bases; unmatched junction bases: 6. The CDR3 runs 13 residues. Germline CDR1 SGHRS, CDR2 YFSETQ. The CDR3 loop is CASSPGQVGEQYF. Here the CDR3 DNA reads TGCGCCAGCAGCCCGGGACAGGTCGGCGAGCAGTACTTC.

This clone was picked up one time. Other DNA sequences within the sample encode an identical CDR3. The CDR3 loop reads CASSLATSGEDTQYF. The CDR3 DNA reads as TGTGCCAGCAGCTTAGCCACTAGCGGGGAAGATACGCAGTATTTT. The chain is built from TRBV7-2 and TRBJ2-3; 10 nucleotides line up with TRBD2. The CDR3 runs to 15 residues. Germline V gives CDR1 SGHTA, CDR2 FQGNSA. J lost 5 bases, V lost 0 bases, and 2 bases had no gene match.